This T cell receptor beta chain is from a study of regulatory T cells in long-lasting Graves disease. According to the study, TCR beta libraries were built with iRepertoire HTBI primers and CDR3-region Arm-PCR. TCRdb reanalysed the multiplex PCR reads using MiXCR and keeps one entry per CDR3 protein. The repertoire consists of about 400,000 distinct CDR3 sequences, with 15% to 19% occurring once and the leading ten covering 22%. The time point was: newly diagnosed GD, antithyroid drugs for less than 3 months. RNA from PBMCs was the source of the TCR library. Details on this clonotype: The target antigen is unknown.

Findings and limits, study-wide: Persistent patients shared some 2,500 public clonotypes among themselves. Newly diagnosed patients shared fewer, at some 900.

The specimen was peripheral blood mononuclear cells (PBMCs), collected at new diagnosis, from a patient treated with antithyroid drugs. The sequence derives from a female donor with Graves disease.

Here the CDR3 DNA reads TGCAGCGTTGGAGGAGGTGGACAGGGAAGTAATCAGCCCCAGCATTTT. It specifies CSVGGGGQGSNQPQHF. V is TRBV29-1 and J is TRBJ1-5; 8 bases are shared with TRBD1. J was trimmed by 4 bases and V by 4 bases; bases with no gene match: 12. Germline V CDR1 and CDR2: SQVTM, ANQGSEA. CDR3 length equals 16 residues.